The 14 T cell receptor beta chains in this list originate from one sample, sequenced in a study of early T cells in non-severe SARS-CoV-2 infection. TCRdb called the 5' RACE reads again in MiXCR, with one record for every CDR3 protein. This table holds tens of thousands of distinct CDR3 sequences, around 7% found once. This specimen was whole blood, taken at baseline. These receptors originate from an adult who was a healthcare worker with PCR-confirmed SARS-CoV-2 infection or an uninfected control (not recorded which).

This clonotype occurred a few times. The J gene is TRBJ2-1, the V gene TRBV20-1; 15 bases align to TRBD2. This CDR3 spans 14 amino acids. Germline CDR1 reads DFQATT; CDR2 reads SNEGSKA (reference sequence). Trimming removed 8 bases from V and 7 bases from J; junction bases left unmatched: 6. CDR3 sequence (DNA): TGCAGTTGGAAGGGGACTAGCGGGAGGAATGAGCAGTTCTTC. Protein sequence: CSWKGTSGRNEQFF.

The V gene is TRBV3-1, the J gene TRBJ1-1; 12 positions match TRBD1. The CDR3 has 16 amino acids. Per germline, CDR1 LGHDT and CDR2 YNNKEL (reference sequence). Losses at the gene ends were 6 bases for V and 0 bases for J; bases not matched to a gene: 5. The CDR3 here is CASSPGTGGMNTEAFF. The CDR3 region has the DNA TGTGCCAGCAGTCCCGGGACAGGGGGCATGAACACTGAAGCTTTCTTT.

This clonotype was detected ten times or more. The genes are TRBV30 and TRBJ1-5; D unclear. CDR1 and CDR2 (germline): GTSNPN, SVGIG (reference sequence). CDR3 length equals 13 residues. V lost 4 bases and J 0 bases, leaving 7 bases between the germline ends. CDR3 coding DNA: TGTGCCTGGACCAGAAATAGCAATCAGCCCCAGCATTTT. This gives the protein CAWTRNSNQPQHF.

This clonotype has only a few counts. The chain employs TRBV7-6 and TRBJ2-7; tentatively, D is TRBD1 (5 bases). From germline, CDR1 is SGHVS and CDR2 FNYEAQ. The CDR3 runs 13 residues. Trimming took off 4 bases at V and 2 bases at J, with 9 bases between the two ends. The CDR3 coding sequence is TGTGCCAGCAGCTCGACAGTAACCTACGAGCAGTACTTC. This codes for CASSSTVTYEQYF.

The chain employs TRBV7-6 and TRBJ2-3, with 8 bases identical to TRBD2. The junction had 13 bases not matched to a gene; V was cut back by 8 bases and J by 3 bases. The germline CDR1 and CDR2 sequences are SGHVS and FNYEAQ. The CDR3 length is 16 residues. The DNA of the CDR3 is TGTGCCAGCGGTTTGGGGAGCGGGAGTAAAACAGATACGCAGTATTTT. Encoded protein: CASGLGSGSKTDTQYF.

CDR3 region: CASSLTPTGGIGELFF. The CDR3 DNA is TGTGCCAGCAGCTTAACCCCAACAGGGGGTATCGGGGAGCTGTTTTTT. The chain uses TRBV7-3 and TRBJ2-2, with 8 positions matching TRBD1. The V and J ends lost 0 bases and 7 bases, in that order; junction bases with no gene match: 7. The germline gives CDR1 SGHTA, CDR2 FQGTGA. The length of the CDR3 is 16 residues.

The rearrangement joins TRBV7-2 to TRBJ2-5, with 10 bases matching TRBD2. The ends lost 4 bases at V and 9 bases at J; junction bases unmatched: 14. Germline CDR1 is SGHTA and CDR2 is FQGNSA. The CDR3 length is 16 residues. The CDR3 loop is CASSYRLAGGRGAQYF. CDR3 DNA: TGTGCCAGCAGCTACCGACTAGCGGGCGGCCGGGGGGCCCAGTACTTC.

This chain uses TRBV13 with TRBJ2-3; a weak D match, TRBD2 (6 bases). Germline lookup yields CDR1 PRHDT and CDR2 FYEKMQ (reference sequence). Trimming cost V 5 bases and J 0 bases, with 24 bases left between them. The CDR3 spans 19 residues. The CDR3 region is CASSQPTSRPDFSTDTQYF. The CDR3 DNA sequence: TGTGCCAGCAGCCAACCTACTAGCCGCCCAGACTTTAGCACAGATACGCAGTATTTT.

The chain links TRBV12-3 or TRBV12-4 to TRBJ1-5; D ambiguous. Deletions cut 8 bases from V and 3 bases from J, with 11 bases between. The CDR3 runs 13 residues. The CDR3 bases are TGTGCCAGCGTAGCGGGCGTCAATCAGCCCCAGCATTTT. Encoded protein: CASVAGVNQPQHF.

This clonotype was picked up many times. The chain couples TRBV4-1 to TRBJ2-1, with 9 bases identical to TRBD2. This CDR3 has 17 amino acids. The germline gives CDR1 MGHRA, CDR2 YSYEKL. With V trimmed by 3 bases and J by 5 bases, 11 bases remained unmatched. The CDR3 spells CASSHALGTSLDNEQFF. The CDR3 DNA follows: TGCGCCAGCAGCCACGCCTTGGGGACTAGCCTTGACAATGAGCAGTTCTTC.

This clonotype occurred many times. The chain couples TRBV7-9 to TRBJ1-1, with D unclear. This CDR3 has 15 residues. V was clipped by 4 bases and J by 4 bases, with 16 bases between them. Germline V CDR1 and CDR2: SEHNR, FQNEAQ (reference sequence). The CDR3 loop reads CASSSPFEGGTEAFF. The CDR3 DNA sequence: TGTGCCAGCAGCTCCCCTTTTGAGGGAGGCACTGAAGCTTTCTTT.

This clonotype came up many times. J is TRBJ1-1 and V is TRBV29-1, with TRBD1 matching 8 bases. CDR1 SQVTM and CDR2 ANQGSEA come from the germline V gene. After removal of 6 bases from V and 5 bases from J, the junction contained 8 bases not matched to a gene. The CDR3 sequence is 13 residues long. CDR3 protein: CSVPADRGTEAFF. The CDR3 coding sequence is TGCAGCGTACCTGCCGACAGGGGAACTGAAGCTTTCTTT.

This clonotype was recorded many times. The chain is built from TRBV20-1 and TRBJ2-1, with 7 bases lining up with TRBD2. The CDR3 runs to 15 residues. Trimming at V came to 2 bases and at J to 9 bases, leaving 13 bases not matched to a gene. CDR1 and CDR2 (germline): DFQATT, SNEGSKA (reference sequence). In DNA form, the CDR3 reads TGCAGTGCTAGAATCCCTGGCGGGAGAACCGGTGAGCAGTTCTTC. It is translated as CSARIPGGRTGEQFF.

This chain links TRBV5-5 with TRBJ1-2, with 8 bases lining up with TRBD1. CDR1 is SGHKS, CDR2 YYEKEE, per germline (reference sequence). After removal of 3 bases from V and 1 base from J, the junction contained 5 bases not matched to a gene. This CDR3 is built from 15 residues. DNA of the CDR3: TGTGCCAGCAGCTCTGAGACAGGGGATAACTATGGCTACACCTTC. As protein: CASSSETGDNYGYTF.